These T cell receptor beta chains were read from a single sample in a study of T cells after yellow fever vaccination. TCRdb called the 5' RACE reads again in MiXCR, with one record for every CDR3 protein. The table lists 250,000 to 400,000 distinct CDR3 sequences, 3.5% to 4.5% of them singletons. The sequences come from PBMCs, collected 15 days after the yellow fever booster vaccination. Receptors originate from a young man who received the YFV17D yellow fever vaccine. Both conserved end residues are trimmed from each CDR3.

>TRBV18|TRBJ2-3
ASSPSGRLTDTQY
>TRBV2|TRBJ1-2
ASIDRAYGYT
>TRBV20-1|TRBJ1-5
SAPKSGNQPQH
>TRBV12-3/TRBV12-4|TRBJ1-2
ASSSGIYGYT
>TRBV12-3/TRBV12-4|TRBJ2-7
ASSLVRLGSYEQY
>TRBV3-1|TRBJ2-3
ASSQDRLAGQDTQY
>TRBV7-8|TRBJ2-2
ASSLVATNTGELF
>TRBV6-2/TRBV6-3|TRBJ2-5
ASSTRRAGRETQY
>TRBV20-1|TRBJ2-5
SARDGRPQETQY
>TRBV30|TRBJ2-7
AWTPGTKSYEQY
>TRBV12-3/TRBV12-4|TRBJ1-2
ASSPGQGLHYGYT
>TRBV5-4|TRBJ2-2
ASSLRTWTADTGELF
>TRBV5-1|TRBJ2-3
ASRLAGGSDTQY
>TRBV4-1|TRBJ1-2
ASSQDSRESYGYT
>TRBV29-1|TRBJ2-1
SMGSSYNEQF
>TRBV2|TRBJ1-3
ASSEAEGGNTIY
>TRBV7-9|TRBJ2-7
ASSRANYEQY
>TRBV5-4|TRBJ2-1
ASSFLAGNRGLYNEQF
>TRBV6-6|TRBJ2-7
ASSPKAGLVPYEQY
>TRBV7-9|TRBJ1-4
ASTGQGEEKLF
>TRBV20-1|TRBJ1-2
SARVQGAWDGYT
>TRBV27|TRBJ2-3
ASSSSLDLPDTQY
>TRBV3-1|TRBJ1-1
ASSQDTDSGTEAF
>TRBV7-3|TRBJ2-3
ASSHSGGGGTDTQY
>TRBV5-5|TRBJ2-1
ASSLGDRGFDEQF
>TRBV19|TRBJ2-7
ASSSGGDSYEQY